This T cell receptor (beta chain) was captured in a study of OX40 agonist ivuxolimab in advanced cancers. TCRdb keeps only in-frame clones here, not all; method: immunoSEQ multiplex PCR. The sample contains 70,000 to 95,000 clones, over 75% of which appear only once. Germline lookup yields CDR1 SGHDT and CDR2 YYEEEE. CDR3 size: 17 residues. V lost 1 base and J lost 0, with 13 bases in between. The sample was CD4+ or CD8+ T cells sorted from blood, taken in a trial of the OX40 agonist ivuxolimab. The source of this sequence is an adult with an advanced solid tumor such as melanoma, head and neck, liver or kidney cancer. This chain links TRBV5-6 with TRBJ1-4; D is perhaps TRBD1 (6 bases). CDR3 in amino acids: CASSLRTTGTTNEKLFF. The CDR3, as DNA: TGTGCCAGCAGCTTGAGGACGACAGGTACAACTAATGAAAAACTGTTTTTT.